What follows are 6 T cell receptor beta chains derived from one specimen sequenced in a study of blood T cell repertoires in COVID-19 (dated by TCRdb to about 2020). The library was prepared using the immunoSEQ multiplex PCR assay. TCRdb limited this immuneACCESS table to in-frame rearrangements with V and J called. A share of clones is missing; checked studies link under half to unresolved V genes, and the rest is unexplained. This sample comprises over 150,000 clones, 94% of them detected only once. The top ten hold around 0.8% of the sample. The source material was peripheral blood. The source of these receptors is a man in his thirties or forties with COVID-19, enrolled during active disease.

The CDR3 DNA follows: TGCGCCAGCAGCCACACGGAGGGGGCAAGTGAAAAACTGTTTTTT. Protein sequence: CASSHTEGASEKLFF. V and J are TRBV4-1 and TRBJ1-4; 7 bases match TRBD1. J lost 7 bases, V lost 3 bases, and 8 bases had no gene match. The CDR3 is 15 residues long. Germline V gives CDR1 MGHRA, CDR2 YSYEKL.

The chain links TRBV4-1 to TRBJ1-6; 11 positions match TRBD1. CDR1 and CDR2 (germline): MGHRA, YSYEKL. CDR3 length: 16 amino acids. V shed 5 bases and J 8 bases; nucleotides not matched to a gene: 8. CDR3 sequence reads: CASSVRDRGIDSPLHF. The CDR3 bases are TGCGCCAGCAGCGTTCGGGACAGGGGGATCGATTCACCCCTCCACTTT.

The chain couples TRBV7-2 to TRBJ1-6; 11 nucleotides agree with TRBD1. Germline CDR1 SGHTA, CDR2 FQGNSA. The CDR3 loop spans 15 amino acids. J lost 10 bases, V lost 4 bases, and 6 bases had no gene match. The CDR3 is CASSSGTGGGSPLHF. The CDR3 DNA reads as TGTGCCAGCAGCTCCGGGACAGGGGGTGGATCACCCCTCCACTTT.

This chain joins TRBV2 and TRBJ2-7, with D unclear. This CDR3 region has 11 residues. Trimming left V 7 bases short and J 5 bases short, with 9 bases between. Germline CDR1 is SNHLY and CDR2 is FYNNEI. CDR3 loop: CASNQYDEQYF. The CDR3 DNA reads TGTGCCAGCAACCAGTACGACGAGCAGTACTTC.

The CDR3 is CASSQGAGGEKLFF. For the CDR3, the DNA is TGTGCCAGCAGTCAAGGAGCAGGGGGGGAAAAACTGTTTTTT. The J gene is TRBJ1-4, the V gene TRBV27; 7 bases map to TRBD1. The CDR3 extends over 14 amino acids. The J segment lost 8 bases and the V segment lost 5 bases, leaving 8 bases of the junction unmatched. CDR1 is MNHEY, CDR2 SMNVEV, per germline (reference sequence).

V is TRBV7-3 and J is TRBJ2-3; perhaps TRBD2 as D (5 bases). Germline CDR1 SGHTA, CDR2 FQGTGA. This CDR3 spans 15 amino acids. V lost 3 bases to trimming and J lost 2 bases, with 12 bases between them. CDR3 nucleotides: TGTGCCAGCAGCTTTGAGGGCCGATACACAGATACGCAGTATTTT. Translation: CASSFEGRYTDTQYF.